Below are 22 T cell receptor beta chains sequenced from a single sample in a study of blood T cell repertoires in COVID-19. Produced via immunoSEQ multiplex PCR; TCRdb's table is partial and in-frame only. The sample carries roughly 83,000 clones, around 87% recorded once. The sample was peripheral blood. The source of these receptors is a man at least 80 years old with active or convalescent COVID-19.

V and J are TRBV2 and TRBJ1-2; TRBD1 might be the D (5 bases). This CDR3 contains 14 residues. The V gene's germline CDR1 is SNHLY and CDR2 FYNNEI. Trimming removed 7 bases at V and 1 base at J, with 13 bases between. The DNA of the CDR3 is TGTGCCAGCAAACCCGACAGAATTAACTATGGCTACACCTTC. Amino acid sequence: CASKPDRINYGYTF.

In this sample, this clone turned up once. This chain links TRBV19 with TRBJ1-2, with a tentative D call TRBD1 (5 bases). Germline-derived CDR1 and CDR2 are LNHDA and SQIVND (reference sequence). There are 15 residues in the CDR3. Between the trimmed V and J ends, which lost 2 bases and 4 bases, there was a span of 14 bases. The CDR3 here is CASSIRGVHLYGYTF. CDR3 DNA: TGTGCCAGTAGTATACGGGGGGTCCACCTCTATGGCTACACCTTC.

The rearrangement uses TRBV28 and TRBJ1-1, with a weak D call TRBD1 (5 bases). CDR1 is MDHEN and CDR2 is SYDVKM in the germline V gene. The length of the CDR3 is 12 residues. The V end was cut by 7 bases, the J end by 5 bases, with 11 bases between. This CDR3 is CASNWGGTEAFF. The CDR3 DNA reads as TGTGCCAGCAATTGGGGGGGTACTGAAGCTTTCTTT.

The chain combines TRBV7-9 with TRBJ2-5, with 9 positions matching TRBD1. Looked up from germline, CDR1 is SEHNR and CDR2 is FQNEAQ (reference sequence). The ends lost 2 bases at V and 4 bases at J; junction bases unmatched: 5. CDR3 size: 15 residues. The CDR3 sequence is CASSLTQTGGETQYF. In DNA, the CDR3 is TGTGCCAGCAGCTTAACACAGACAGGGGGAGAGACCCAGTACTTC.

The chain uses TRBV29-1 and TRBJ2-7, with TRBD2 identical over 11 bases. The CDR3 is 11 residues long. CDR1 SQVTM and CDR2 ANQGSEA come from the germline V gene. With V trimmed by 4 bases and J by 9 bases, 2 bases remained unmatched. The CDR3 region is CSVALAGVQYV. CDR3 nucleotide sequence: TGCAGCGTTGCACTAGCGGGGGTGCAGTACGTC.

There are a few counts of this clone. This sequence joins TRBV6-1 and TRBJ2-7; possibly TRBD2 for D (5 bases). Trimming pared 0 bases from V and 3 bases from J, leaving 9 bases between. Germline V gene sequence: CDR1 MNHNS, CDR2 SASEGT. The CDR3 consists of 14 residues. CDR3 in amino acids: CASSEAGLIYEQYV. DNA of the CDR3: TGTGCCAGCAGTGAAGCAGGACTTATCTACGAGCAGTACGTC.

V gene TRBV7-2 combines with J gene TRBJ2-1, with 8 bases that match TRBD2. This CDR3 spans 14 amino acids. J gave up 9 bases and V 7 bases, and 11 bases lay outside the gene matches. Per germline, CDR1 SGHTA and CDR2 FQGNSA. The CDR3 DNA is TGTGCCAGCACTTACGGGACTAGAAGTAGTGAGCAGTTCTTC. Translated, it gives CASTYGTRSSEQFF.

The V gene is TRBV6-5, the J gene TRBJ2-6, with unresolved D. Germline loops: CDR1 MNHEY, CDR2 SVGAGI. V shed 8 bases and J shed 4 bases, with 9 bases lying between them. The CDR3 spans 13 residues. The CDR3 is CASSQAGANVLTF. CDR3 in DNA: TGTGCCAGCTCACAAGCGGGGGCCAACGTCCTGACTTTC.

The gene calls are TRBV7-2 and TRBJ1-5; D unresolved. This CDR3 has 14 residues. Between the trimmed V and J ends, which lost 1 base and 4 bases, there was a span of 8 bases. Germline V gives CDR1 SGHTA, CDR2 FQGNSA. In nucleotides, the CDR3 is TGTGCCAGCAGCTTAGGTGCGGGGAATCAGCCCCAGCATTTT. Translating it yields CASSLGAGNQPQHF.

This rearrangement joins TRBV5-1 to TRBJ1-4; D unresolved. V gave up 2 bases and J gave up 3 bases, with 5 bases separating them. Per the germline V gene, CDR1 is SGHRS and CDR2 is YFSETQ. The CDR3 contains 13 residues. In nucleotides, the CDR3 is TGCGCCAGCAGCTTCGGGGCTAATGAAAAACTGTTTTTT. Translated, it gives CASSFGANEKLFF.

The gene calls are TRBV29-1 and TRBJ2-1; the match to TRBD2 covers 9 bases. Germline V CDR1 and CDR2: SQVTM, ANQGSEA. J lost 7 bases, V lost 4 bases, and 11 bases had no gene match. The CDR3 totals 15 residues. DNA of the CDR3: TGCAGCGTTGTGTTCGGCGGGAGGGCCAGGAATGAGCAGTTCTTC. This encodes CSVVFGGRARNEQFF.

The sample holds a few counts of this clone. The rearrangement links TRBV19 to TRBJ2-2, with 16 bases fitting TRBD2. Germline trimming cut 4 bases from V and 6 bases from J; bases unmatched to any gene: 5. CDR1 and CDR2 from the germline V gene are LNHDA and SQIVND (reference sequence). CDR3 length equals 17 residues. CDR3 region: CASSKGLAGGQAGELFF. The DNA of the CDR3 is TGTGCCAGTAGTAAGGGACTAGCGGGGGGGCAGGCCGGGGAGCTGTTTTTT.

The chain recombines TRBV7-9 with TRBJ1-2; D uncertain. Germline V gene sequence: CDR1 SEHNR, CDR2 FQNEAQ (reference sequence). The CDR3 extends over 15 amino acids. Trimming took off 4 bases at V and 8 bases at J, with 20 bases between the two ends. The CDR3, as DNA: TGTGCCAGCAGCTCCTCGGGGTCTGGGCGTTGGGGCTACACCTTC. Amino acids: CASSSSGSGRWGYTF.

This clone appeared a few times. The chain recombines TRBV27 with TRBJ2-7; TRBD1 matches 10 bases. Germline values: CDR1 MNHEY, CDR2 SMNVEV (reference sequence). The J segment lost 3 bases and the V segment lost 5 bases, leaving 10 bases of the junction unmatched. The CDR3 is 16 residues long. The CDR3 is CASSPRDRGRCYEQYV. In nucleotides, the CDR3 is TGTGCCAGCAGTCCGCGGGACAGGGGACGATGCTACGAGCAGTACGTC.

This clone appeared once. The rearrangement joins TRBV5-5 to TRBJ2-3; tentatively, D is TRBD1 (6 bases). The CDR3 runs 14 residues. Germline CDR1 reads SGHKS; CDR2 reads YYEKEE (reference sequence). V was shortened by 4 bases and J by 5 bases, with 14 bases between the two germline ends. The CDR3 loop is CASSPTGQRDTQYF. CDR3 coding DNA: TGTGCCAGCAGCCCGACCGGACAGCGAGATACGCAGTATTTT.

The rearrangement uses TRBV7-9 and TRBJ1-2; D perhaps matches TRBD1 (6 bases). Trimming took 6 bases from V and 4 from J, leaving 21 bases between them. Germline V gene lookup returns CDR1 SEHNR and CDR2 FQNEAQ (reference sequence). CDR3 length: 16 amino acids. The CDR3 DNA sequence: TGTGCCAGCAGGGTCGGAGGCGATCGAGGGGGCTATGGCTACACCTTC. Amino acids: CASRVGGDRGGYGYTF.

This sequence joins TRBV5-1 and TRBJ2-3, with 8 bases matching TRBD2. Germline lookup yields CDR1 SGHRS and CDR2 YFSETQ. V trimming: 0 bases; J trimming: 4 bases; junction bases outside the gene matches: 7. The CDR3 length is 16 residues. DNA of the CDR3: TGCGCCAGCAGCTTGGTGGTAGCGGGGACCTCAGATACGCAGTATTTT. Translated: CASSLVVAGTSDTQYF. The full variable domain, its missing parts supplied by reference TRBV5-1 and TRBJ2-3, is KAGVTQTPRYLIKTRGQQVTLSCSPISGHRSVSWYQQTPGQGLQFLFEYFSETQRNKGNFPGRFSGRQFSNSRSEMNVSTLELGDSALYLCASSLVVAGTSDTQYFGPGTRLTVL.

V and J are TRBV6-5 and TRBJ1-5; tentative D call: TRBD1 (5 bases). The CDR3 has 15 residues. Germline V CDR1 and CDR2: MNHEY, SVGAGI. V lost 6 bases and J 1 base, leaving 13 bases between the germline ends. The CDR3 DNA is TGTGCCAGCAGGGCCGCGGGGCCCAGCAATCAGCCCCAGCATTTT. Its protein is CASRAAGPSNQPQHF.

This clone was counted once. The J gene is TRBJ1-2, the V gene TRBV27; possibly TRBD1 for D (6 bases). Germline loops: CDR1 MNHEY, CDR2 SMNVEV (reference sequence). The CDR3 length is 14 residues. V lost 3 bases and J 6 bases, leaving 14 bases between the germline ends. CDR3 sequence: CASSFRPNRDGYTF. As DNA, the CDR3 is TGTGCCAGCAGTTTCCGCCCCAACAGGGATGGCTACACCTTC.

The rearrangement links TRBV6-5 to TRBJ1-2; 7 bases align to TRBD1. CDR1 MNHEY and CDR2 SVGAGI come from the germline V gene. V was clipped by 5 bases and J by 5 bases; unmatched bases: 2. CDR3 length equals 12 residues. The CDR3 here is CASSPQGYGYTF. In DNA form, the CDR3 reads TGTGCCAGCAGTCCACAGGGGTATGGCTACACCTTC.

The chain links TRBV7-3 to TRBJ2-4, with D possibly being TRBD1 (6 bases). CDR1 is SGHTA and CDR2 is FQGTGA in the germline V gene. Trimming took 2 bases from V and 8 from J, leaving 10 bases between them. The CDR3 is 13 amino acids. CDR3 protein: CASSLRPGDIQYF. In DNA form, the CDR3 reads TGTGCCAGCAGCTTACGCCCAGGGGACATTCAGTACTTC.

The chain carries TRBV7-9 and TRBJ2-5, with D possibly matching TRBD1 (7 bases). CDR3 size: 15 residues. The V end was cut by 5 bases, the J end by 10 bases, with 23 bases between. CDR1 and CDR2 from the germline V gene are SEHNR and FQNEAQ (reference sequence). The CDR3, as DNA: TGTGCCAGCAGCAGTTTGCGGGACAGAGAGTTGGGCCAGTACTTC. Residues: CASSSLRDRELGQYF.